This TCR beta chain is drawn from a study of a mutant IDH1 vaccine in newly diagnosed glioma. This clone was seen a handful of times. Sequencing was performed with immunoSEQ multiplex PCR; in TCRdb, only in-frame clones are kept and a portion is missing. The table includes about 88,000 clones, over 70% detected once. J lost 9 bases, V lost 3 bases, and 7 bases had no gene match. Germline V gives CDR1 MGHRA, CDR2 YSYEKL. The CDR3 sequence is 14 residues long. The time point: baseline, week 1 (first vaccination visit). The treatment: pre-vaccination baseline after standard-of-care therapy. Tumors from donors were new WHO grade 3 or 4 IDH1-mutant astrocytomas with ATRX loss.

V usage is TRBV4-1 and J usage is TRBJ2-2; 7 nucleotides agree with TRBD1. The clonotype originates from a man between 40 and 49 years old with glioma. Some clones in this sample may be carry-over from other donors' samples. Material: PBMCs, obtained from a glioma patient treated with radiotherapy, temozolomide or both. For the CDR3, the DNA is TGCGCCAGCAGCCAGCCCTCGACAGGGCGGGAGCTGTTTTTT. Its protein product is CASSQPSTGRELFF.